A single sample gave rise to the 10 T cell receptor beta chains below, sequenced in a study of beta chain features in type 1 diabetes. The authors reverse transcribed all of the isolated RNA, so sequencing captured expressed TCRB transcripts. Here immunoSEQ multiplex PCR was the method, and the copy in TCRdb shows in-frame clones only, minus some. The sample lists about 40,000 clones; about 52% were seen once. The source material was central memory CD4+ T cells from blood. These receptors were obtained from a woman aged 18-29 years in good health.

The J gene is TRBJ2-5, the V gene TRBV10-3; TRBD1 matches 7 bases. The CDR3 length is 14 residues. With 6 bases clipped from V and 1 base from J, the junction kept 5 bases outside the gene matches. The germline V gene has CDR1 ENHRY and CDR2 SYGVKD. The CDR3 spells CAISPGGSQETQYF. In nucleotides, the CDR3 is TGTGCCATCAGCCCAGGGGGTTCCCAAGAGACCCAGTACTTC.

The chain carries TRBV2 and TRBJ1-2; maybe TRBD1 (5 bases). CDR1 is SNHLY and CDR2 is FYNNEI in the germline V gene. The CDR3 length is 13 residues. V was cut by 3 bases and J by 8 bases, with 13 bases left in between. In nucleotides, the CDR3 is TGTGCCAGCAGTGAGACGGGGGTCGGAGGCTACACCTTC. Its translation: CASSETGVGGYTF.

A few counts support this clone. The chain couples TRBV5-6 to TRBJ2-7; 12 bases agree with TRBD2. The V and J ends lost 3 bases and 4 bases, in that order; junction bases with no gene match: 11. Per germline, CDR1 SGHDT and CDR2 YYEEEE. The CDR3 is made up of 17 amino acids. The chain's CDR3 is CASSSSSGRAPWYEQYF. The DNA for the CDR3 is TGTGCCAGCAGCTCATCTAGCGGGAGGGCCCCCTGGTACGAGCAGTACTTC. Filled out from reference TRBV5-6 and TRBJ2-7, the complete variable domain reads DAGVTQSPTHLIKTRGQQVTLRCSPKSGHDTVSWYQQALGQGPQFIFQYYEEEERQRGNFPDRFSGHQFPNYSSELNVNALLLGDSALYLCASSSSSGRAPWYEQYFGPGTRLTVT.

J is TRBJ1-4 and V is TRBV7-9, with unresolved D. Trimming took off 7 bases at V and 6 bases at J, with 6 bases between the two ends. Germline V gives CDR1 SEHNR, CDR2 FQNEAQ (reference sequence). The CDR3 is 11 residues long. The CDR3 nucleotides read TGTGCCAGCACCCAATATGAAAAACTGTTTTTT. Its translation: CASTQYEKLFF.

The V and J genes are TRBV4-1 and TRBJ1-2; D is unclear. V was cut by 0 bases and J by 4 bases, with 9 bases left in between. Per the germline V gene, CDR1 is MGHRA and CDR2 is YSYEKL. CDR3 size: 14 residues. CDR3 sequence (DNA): TGCGCCAGCAGCCAAGATCGCGGTATCTATGGCTACACCTTC. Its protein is CASSQDRGIYGYTF.

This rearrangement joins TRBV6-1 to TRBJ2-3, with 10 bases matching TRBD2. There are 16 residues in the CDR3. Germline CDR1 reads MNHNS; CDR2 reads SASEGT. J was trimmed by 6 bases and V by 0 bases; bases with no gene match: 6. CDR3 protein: CASSEAASGSPDTQYF. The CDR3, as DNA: TGTGCCAGCAGTGAAGCTGCTAGCGGGAGTCCCGATACGCAGTATTTT.

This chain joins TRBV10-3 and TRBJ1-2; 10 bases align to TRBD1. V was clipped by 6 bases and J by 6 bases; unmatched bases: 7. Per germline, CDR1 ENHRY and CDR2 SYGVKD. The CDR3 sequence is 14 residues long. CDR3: CAIRAGTGDNGYTF. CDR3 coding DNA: TGTGCCATCAGAGCCGGGACAGGGGACAATGGCTACACCTTC.

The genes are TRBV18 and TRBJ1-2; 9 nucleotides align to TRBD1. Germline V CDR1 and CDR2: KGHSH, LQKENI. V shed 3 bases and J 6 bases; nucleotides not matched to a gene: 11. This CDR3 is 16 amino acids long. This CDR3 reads CASSPTDDRGNHGYTF. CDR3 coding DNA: TGTGCCAGCTCACCTACCGACGACAGGGGGAACCATGGCTACACCTTC. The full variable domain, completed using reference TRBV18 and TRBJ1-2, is NAGVMQNPRHLVRRRGQEARLRCSPMKGHSHVYWYRQLPEEGLKFMVYLQKENIIDESGMPKERFSAEFPKEGPSILRIQQVVRGDSAAYFCASSPTDDRGNHGYTFGSGTRLTVV.

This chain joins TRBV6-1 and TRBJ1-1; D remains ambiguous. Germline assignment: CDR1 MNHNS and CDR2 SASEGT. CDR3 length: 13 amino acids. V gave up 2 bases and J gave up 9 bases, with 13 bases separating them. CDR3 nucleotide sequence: TGTGCCAGCAGTGAACATCCAGTGGAGAAAGCTTTCTTT. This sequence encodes CASSEHPVEKAFF.

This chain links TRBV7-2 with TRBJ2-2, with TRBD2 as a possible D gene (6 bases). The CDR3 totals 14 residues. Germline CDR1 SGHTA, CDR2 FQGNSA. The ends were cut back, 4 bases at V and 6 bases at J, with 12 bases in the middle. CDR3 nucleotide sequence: TGTGCCAGCAGCTATACTAGCAAGGCCGGGGAGCTGTTTTTT. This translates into CASSYTSKAGELFF.